This T cell receptor beta chain was sequenced during a study of blood T cell repertoires in COVID-19. Whole-study context: The samples span acute and convalescent COVID-19 from the United States, Italy and Spain.

Seattle enrolled patients during active infection and tracked them longitudinally. This clone was counted a single time. CDR1 and CDR2 from the germline V gene are LGHDT and YNNKEL (reference sequence). V shed 1 base, J shed 7 bases, and the junction held 11 bases outside the gene matches. This CDR3 contains 16 residues. Original processing methods: Estimates of nucleated cell counts were drawn from the amplification of reference gene primers. Method: immunoSEQ multiplex PCR; TCRdb's copy keeps in-frame clones and lacks some. V and J calls and clone size come straight from that table; D and trimming were deduced from the DNA. The sample contains about 330,000 clones, roughly 87% of which appear only once.

The chain carries TRBV3-1 (or the pseudogene TRBV3-2) and TRBJ2-7; 9 bases are shared with TRBD1. The receptor was derived from a man between 25 and 39 years old with COVID-19, enrolled during active disease. The sequenced material came from peripheral blood. This CDR3 is CASSQGGQGRGAEQYF. CDR3 in DNA: TGTGCCAGCAGCCAAGGGGGACAGGGAAGGGGTGCTGAGCAGTACTTC.